One and the same sample provided the 9 T cell receptor beta chains below, sequenced in a study of cytomegalovirus exposure and HLA in healthy donors. The PCR ran on 60 Vbeta and 13 Jbeta primers. The method was immunoSEQ multiplex PCR; TCRdb's version includes in-frame clones alone and lacks a portion of them. The sample consists of 220,000 or so clones, around four fifths of them appearing once. Material for sequencing was PBMCs. The receptor source for this set is a man between 50 and 59 years old in good health and CMV-seronegative.

This chain links TRBV2 with TRBJ2-7; 10 positions agree with TRBD2. The trim removed 5 bases at V and 6 bases at J, leaving 7 bases unmatched. Germline CDR1 is SNHLY and CDR2 is FYNNEI. CDR3 length: 14 amino acids. CDR3 DNA: TGTGCCAGCAGTTTAGCGGGAGGTTTAGGCGAGCAGTACTTC. Translating gives CASSLAGGLGEQYF.

The chain joins TRBV7-3 to TRBJ2-3; no definite D call. Germline loops: CDR1 SGHTA, CDR2 FQGTGA. The CDR3 is 12 amino acids. V was pared by 4 bases and J by 4 bases, with 6 bases between. The CDR3 coding sequence is TGTGCCAGCAGCTCACGGTCAGATACGCAGTATTTT. The encoded protein is CASSSRSDTQYF.

Concerning this clone: The junction differs from germline at one of its ends, possibly a read error. This rearrangement joins TRBV7-9 to TRBJ2-2; 7 bases are a match to TRBD1. From germline, CDR1 is SEHNR and CDR2 FQNEAQ (reference sequence). The CDR3 has 16 amino acids. CDR3 protein: CASRLGGAKNTGELFF. CDR3 bases: TGTGCCAGCAGATTAGGGGGCGCAAAGAACACCGGGGAGCTGTTTTTT. The entire variable domain, with the rest obtained from reference TRBV7-9 and TRBJ2-2, is as follows: DTGVSQNPRHKITKRGQNVTFRCDPISEHNRLYWYRQTLGQGPEFLTYFQNEAQLEKSRLLSDRFSAERPKGSFSTLEIQRTEQGDSAMYLCASRLGGAKNTGELFFGEGSRLTVL.

The V and J genes are TRBV5-1 and TRBJ2-7; 9 nucleotides align to TRBD1. CDR1 and CDR2 (germline): SGHRS, YFSETQ. J was trimmed by 4 bases and V by 4 bases; bases with no gene match: 12. This CDR3 is 16 amino acids long. CDR3 in DNA: TGCGCCAGCAGCGTAGGGCGGGGACAGGGTTTTTACGAGCAGTACTTC. Residues: CASSVGRGQGFYEQYF.

The J gene is TRBJ2-7, the V gene TRBV12-5; 7 nucleotides line up with TRBD1. This CDR3 region has 13 residues. The V and J ends lost 6 bases and 1 base, in that order; junction bases with no gene match: 3. The V gene's germline CDR1 is LGHNT and CDR2 FRNRAP. CDR3 sequence: CASGGTVSYEQYF. The CDR3, as DNA: TGTGCTAGTGGGGGGACAGTGTCCTACGAGCAGTACTTC. The full variable domain, completed using reference TRBV12-5 and TRBJ2-7, is DARVTQTPRHKVTEMGQEVTMRCQPILGHNTVFWYRQTMMQGLELLAYFRNRAPLDDSGMPKDRFSAEMPDATLATLKIQPSEPRDSAVYFCASGGTVSYEQYFGPGTRLTVT.

This chain connects TRBV19 to TRBJ2-7; a possible D gene is TRBD2 (6 bases). CDR1 LNHDA and CDR2 SQIVND come from the germline V gene (reference sequence). The V end lost 3 bases, the J end lost 7 bases, and 22 bases lay between the germline ends. CDR3 size: 16 residues. The CDR3 region is CASSMSSGLGLGEQYF. The CDR3 bases are TGTGCCAGTAGTATGAGCAGCGGGTTGGGTCTGGGAGAGCAGTACTTC.

The chain links TRBV5-6 to TRBJ1-4, with D possibly TRBD1 on 6 matching bases. Germline V gene data show CDR1 as SGHDT and CDR2 as YYEEEE. This CDR3 contains 14 residues. V dropped 4 bases and J dropped 4 bases, with 11 bases sitting between them. Here the CDR3 DNA reads TGTGCCAGCAGCCCGGGACACCGTAATGAAAAACTGTTTTTT. This gives the protein CASSPGHRNEKLFF.

The chain is built from TRBV9 and TRBJ2-7, with TRBD1 identical over 11 bases. V was clipped by 0 bases and J by 4 bases; unmatched bases: 9. This CDR3 is 17 amino acids long. Germline CDR1 and CDR2: SGDLS and YYNGEE. This CDR3 is CASSVGDRGLERYEQYF. CDR3 DNA sequence: TGTGCCAGCAGCGTAGGGGACAGGGGGTTGGAGAGATACGAGCAGTACTTC.

This clone was seen only once. The rearrangement joins TRBV5-1 to TRBJ1-3; possible D gene TRBD1, 5 bases. CDR3 length: 14 amino acids. V lost 4 bases and J 1 base, leaving 9 bases between the germline ends. Germline V lookup: CDR1 SGHRS, CDR2 YFSETQ. The CDR3 coding sequence is TGCGCCAGCAGCCGGGAGGGGTCTGGAAACACCATATATTTT. It encodes CASSREGSGNTIYF.